This TCR beta chain was identified in a study of a mutant IDH1 vaccine in newly diagnosed glioma. Stated time point: week 47, end of study. With topical imiquimod, each dose of the vaccine consisted of 300 ug of mutant IDH1 20-mer peptide. Only in-frame clones appear in the TCRdb table, and some are missing; sequencing was by immunoSEQ multiplex PCR. This table has tens of thousands of clones, 89% appearing once. The germline CDR1 and CDR2 sequences are KGHSH and LQKENI. This CDR3 has 19 amino acids. V lost 4 bases and J 0 bases, leaving 21 bases between the germline ends. In the case of this clone: Its cognate antigen is unknown.

The TCR comes from a middle-aged man with glioma. The material sequenced was PBMCs, taken from a glioma patient whose treatment included an IDH1 peptide vaccine. The chain is built from TRBV18 and TRBJ2-2; D unclear. The CDR3 region is CASSLFGPATPSNTGELFF. The CDR3, as DNA: TGTGCCAGCTCACTGTTCGGCCCAGCCACACCTTCGAACACCGGGGAGCTGTTTTTT. The complete variable domain, with remaining parts taken from reference TRBV18 and TRBJ2-2, reads NAGVMQNPRHLVRRRGQEARLRCSPMKGHSHVYWYRQLPEEGLKFMVYLQKENIIDESGMPKERFSAEFPKEGPSILRIQQVVRGDSAAYFCASSLFGPATPSNTGELFFGEGSRLTVL.